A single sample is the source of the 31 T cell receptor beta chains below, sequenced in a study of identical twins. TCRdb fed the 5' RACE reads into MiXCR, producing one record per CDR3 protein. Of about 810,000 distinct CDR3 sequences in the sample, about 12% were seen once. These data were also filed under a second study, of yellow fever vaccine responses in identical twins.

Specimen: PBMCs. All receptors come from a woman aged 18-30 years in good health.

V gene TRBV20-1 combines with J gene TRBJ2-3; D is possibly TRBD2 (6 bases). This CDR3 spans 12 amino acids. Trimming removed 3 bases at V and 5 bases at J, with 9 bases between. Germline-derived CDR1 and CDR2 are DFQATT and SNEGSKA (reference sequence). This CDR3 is CSASGGGDTQYF. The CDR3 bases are TGCAGTGCTAGCGGGGGAGGAGATACGCAGTATTTT.

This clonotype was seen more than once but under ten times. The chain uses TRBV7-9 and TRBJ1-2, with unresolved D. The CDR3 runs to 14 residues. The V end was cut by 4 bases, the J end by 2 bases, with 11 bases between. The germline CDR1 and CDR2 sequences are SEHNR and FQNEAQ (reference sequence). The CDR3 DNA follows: TGTGCCAGCAGCTCGGGGATTCTCAACTATGGCTACACCTTC. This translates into CASSSGILNYGYTF. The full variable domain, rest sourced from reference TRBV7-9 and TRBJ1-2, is DTGVSQNPRHKITKRGQNVTFRCDPISEHNRLYWYRQTLGQGPEFLTYFQNEAQLEKSRLLSDRFSAERPKGSFSTLEIQRTEQGDSAMYLCASSSGILNYGYTFGSGTRLTVV.

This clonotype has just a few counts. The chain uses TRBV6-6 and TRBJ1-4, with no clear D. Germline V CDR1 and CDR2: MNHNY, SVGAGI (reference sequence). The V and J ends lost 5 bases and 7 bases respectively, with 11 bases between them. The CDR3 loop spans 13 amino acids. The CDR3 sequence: CASSTGSGEKLFF. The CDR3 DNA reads TGTGCCAGCAGTACGGGATCGGGTGAAAAACTGTTTTTT.

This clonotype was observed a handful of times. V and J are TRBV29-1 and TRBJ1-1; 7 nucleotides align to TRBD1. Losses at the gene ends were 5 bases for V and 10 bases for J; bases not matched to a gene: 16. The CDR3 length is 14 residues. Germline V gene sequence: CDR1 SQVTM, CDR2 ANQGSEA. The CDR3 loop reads CSVRSQGQWAIAFF. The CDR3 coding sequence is TGCAGCGTTCGGTCCCAGGGACAGTGGGCGATAGCTTTCTTT.

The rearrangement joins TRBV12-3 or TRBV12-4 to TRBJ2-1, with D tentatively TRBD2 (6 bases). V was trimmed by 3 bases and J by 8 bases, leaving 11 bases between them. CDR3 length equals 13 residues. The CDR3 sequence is CASSFRREYEQFF. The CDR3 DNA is TGTGCCAGCAGTTTTCGGAGGGAATATGAGCAGTTCTTC.

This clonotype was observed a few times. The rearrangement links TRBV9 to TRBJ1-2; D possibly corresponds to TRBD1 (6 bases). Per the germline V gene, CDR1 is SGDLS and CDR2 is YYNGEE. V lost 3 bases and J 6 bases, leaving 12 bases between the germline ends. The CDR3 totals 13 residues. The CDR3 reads CASSGGPGHGYTF. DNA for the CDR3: TGTGCCAGCAGCGGGGGGCCGGGACATGGCTACACCTTC. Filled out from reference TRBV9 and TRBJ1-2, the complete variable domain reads DSGVTQTPKHLITATGQRVTLRCSPRSGDLSVYWYQQSLDQGLQFLIQYYNGEERAKGNILERFSAQQFPDLHSELNLSSLELGDSALYFCASSGGPGHGYTFGSGTRLTVV.

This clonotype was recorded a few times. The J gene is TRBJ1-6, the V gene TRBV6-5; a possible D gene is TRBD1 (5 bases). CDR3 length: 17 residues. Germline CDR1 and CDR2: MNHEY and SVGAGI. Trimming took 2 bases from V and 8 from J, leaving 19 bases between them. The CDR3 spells CASSYRFLGGMDSPLHF. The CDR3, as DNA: TGTGCCAGCAGTTACCGTTTCCTCGGGGGTATGGATTCACCCCTCCACTTT.

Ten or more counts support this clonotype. The CDR3 loop is CASSSVSYEQYF. CDR3 sequence (DNA): TGTGCCAGCAGTAGTGTATCCTACGAGCAGTACTTC. The V call is TRBV28, the J call TRBJ2-7; no firm D call. The germline V gene has CDR1 MDHEN and CDR2 SYDVKM. V was shortened by 5 bases and J by 1 base, with 6 bases between the two germline ends. The CDR3 covers 12 residues.

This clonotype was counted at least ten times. The CDR3 sequence is CASSLEGRIDPQETQYF. The DNA of the CDR3 is TGCGCCAGCAGCTTGGAAGGACGGATCGACCCCCAAGAGACCCAGTACTTC. The genes are TRBV5-1 and TRBJ2-5, with D uncertain. The CDR3 has 17 residues. Trimming cost V 0 bases and J 1 base, with 16 bases left between them. Per the germline V gene, CDR1 is SGHRS and CDR2 is YFSETQ.

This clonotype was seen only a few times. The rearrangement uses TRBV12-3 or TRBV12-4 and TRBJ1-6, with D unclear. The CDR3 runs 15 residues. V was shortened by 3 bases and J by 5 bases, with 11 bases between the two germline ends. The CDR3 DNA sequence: TGTGCCAGCAGTTTGGGCGCCATTAATAATTCACCCCTCCACTTT. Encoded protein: CASSLGAINNSPLHF.

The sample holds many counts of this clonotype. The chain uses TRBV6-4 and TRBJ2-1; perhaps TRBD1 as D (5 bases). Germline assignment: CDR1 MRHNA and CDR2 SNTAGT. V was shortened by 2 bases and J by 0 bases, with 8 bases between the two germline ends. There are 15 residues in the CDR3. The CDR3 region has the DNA TGTGCCAGCAGTGACATAGGGGCCTCCTACAATGAGCAGTTCTTC. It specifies CASSDIGASYNEQFF.

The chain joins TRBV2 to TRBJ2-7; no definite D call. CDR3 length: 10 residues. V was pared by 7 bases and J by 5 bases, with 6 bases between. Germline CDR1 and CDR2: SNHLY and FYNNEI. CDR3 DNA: TGTGCCAGCAACCCGGACGAGCAGTACTTC. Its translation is CASNPDEQYF.

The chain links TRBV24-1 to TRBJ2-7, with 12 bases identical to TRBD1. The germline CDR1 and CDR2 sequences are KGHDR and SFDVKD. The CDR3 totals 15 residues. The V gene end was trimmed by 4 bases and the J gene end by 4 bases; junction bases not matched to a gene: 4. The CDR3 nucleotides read TGTGCCACCAGTGAACCGGGACAGGGGGCGTACGAGCAGTACTTC. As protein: CATSEPGQGAYEQYF.

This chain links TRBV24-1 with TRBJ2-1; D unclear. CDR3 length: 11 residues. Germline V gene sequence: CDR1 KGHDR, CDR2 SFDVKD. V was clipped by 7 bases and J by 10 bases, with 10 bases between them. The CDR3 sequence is CATRTGMEQFF. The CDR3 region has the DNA TGTGCCACCAGAACTGGTATGGAGCAGTTCTTC.

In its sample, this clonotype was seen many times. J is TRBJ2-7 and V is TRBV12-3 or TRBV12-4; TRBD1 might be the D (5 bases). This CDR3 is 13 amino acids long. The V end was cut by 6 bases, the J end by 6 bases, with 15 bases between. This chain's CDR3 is CASSQGLVSEQYF. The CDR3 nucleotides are TGTGCCAGCAGCCAGGGTTTAGTAAGCGAGCAGTACTTC.

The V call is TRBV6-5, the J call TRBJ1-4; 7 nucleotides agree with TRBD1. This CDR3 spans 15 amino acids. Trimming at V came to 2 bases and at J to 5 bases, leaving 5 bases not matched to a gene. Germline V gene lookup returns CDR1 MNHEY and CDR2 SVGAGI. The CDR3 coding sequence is TGTGCCAGCAGTTACCAAGGCAGGGGGAATGAAAAACTGTTTTTT. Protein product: CASSYQGRGNEKLFF.

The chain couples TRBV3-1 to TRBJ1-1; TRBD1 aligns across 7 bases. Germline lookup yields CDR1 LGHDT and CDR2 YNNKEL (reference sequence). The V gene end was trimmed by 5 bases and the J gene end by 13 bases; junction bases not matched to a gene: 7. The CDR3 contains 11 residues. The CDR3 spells CASSLQGRCFF. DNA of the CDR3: TGTGCCAGCAGCTTACAGGGGAGGTGTTTCTTT.

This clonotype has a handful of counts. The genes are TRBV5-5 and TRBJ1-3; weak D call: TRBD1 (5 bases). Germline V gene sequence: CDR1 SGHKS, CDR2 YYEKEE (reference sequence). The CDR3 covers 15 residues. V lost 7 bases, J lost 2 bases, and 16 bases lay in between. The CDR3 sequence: CASGRDLMTGNTIYF. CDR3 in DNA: TGTGCCAGCGGCAGGGATCTCATGACTGGAAACACCATATATTTT.

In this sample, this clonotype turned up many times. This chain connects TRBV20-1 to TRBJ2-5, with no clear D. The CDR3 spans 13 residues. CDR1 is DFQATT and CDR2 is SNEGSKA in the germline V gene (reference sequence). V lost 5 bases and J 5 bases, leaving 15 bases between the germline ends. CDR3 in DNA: TGCAGTGCTCCTGGGGTAGCCCGGGAGACCCAGTACTTC. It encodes CSAPGVARETQYF.

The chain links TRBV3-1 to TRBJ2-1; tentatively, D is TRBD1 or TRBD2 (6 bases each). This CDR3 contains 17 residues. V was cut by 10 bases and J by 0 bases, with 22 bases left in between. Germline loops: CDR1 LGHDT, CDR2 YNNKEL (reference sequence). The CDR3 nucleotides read TGTGCCACCTGCCACAGGGACGGAGCGGGCTCCTACAATGAGCAGTTCTTC. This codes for CATCHRDGAGSYNEQFF.

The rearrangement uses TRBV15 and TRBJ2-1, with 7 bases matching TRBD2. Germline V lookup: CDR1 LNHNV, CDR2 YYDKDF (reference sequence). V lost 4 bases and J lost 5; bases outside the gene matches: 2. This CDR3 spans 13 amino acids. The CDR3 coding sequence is TGTGCCACCAGCAATCTAGCGGACAATGAGCAGTTCTTC. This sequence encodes CATSNLADNEQFF.

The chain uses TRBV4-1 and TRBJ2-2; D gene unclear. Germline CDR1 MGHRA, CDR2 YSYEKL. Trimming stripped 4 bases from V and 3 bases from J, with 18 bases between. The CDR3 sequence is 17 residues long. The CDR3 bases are TGCGCCAGCAGCCCCTTAATCGCGGCCACGGACACCGGGGAGCTGTTTTTT. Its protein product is CASSPLIAATDTGELFF.

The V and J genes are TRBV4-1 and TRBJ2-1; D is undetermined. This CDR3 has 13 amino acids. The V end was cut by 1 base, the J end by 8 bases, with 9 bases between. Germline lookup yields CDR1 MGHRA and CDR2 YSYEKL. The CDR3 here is CASSQAGRYEQFF. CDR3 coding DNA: TGCGCCAGCAGCCAAGCCGGGCGTTATGAGCAGTTCTTC.

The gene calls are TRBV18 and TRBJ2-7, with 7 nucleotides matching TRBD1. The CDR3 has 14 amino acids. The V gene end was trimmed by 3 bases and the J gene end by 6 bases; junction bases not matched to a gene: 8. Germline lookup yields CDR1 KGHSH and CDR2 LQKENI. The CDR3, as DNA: TGTGCCAGCTCACCTGACGCGACAGGGAGCGAGCAGTACTTC. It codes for CASSPDATGSEQYF.

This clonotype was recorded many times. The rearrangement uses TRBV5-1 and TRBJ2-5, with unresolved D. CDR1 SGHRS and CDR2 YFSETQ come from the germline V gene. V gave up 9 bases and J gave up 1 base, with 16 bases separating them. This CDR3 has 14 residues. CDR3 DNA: TGCGCCACCAGACCAGACGGAAGCCAAGAGACCCAGTACTTC. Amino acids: CATRPDGSQETQYF.

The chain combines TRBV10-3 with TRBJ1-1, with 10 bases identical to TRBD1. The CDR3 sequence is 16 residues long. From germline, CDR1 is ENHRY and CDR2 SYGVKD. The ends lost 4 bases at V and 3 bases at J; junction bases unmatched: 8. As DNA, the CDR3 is TGTGCCATCAGTGTAACCGAAGGACAGGGGGACACTGAAGCTTTCTTT. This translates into CAISVTEGQGDTEAFF.

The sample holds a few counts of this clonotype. CDR3 bases: TGTGCCAGCAGCTTATGGCCGGATCAGCCCCAGCATTTT. It encodes CASSLWPDQPQHF. The chain recombines TRBV11-2 with TRBJ1-5; no clear D. This CDR3 comprises 13 residues. Trimming removed 2 bases from V and 5 bases from J, with 7 bases in between. Germline V gives CDR1 SGHAT, CDR2 FQNNGV.

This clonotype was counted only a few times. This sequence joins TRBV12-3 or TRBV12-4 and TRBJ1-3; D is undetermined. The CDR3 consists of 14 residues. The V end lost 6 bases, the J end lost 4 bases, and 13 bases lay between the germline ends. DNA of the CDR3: TGTGCCAGCAGCCCTACAAGTTCCGGAAACACCATATATTTT. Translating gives CASSPTSSGNTIYF.

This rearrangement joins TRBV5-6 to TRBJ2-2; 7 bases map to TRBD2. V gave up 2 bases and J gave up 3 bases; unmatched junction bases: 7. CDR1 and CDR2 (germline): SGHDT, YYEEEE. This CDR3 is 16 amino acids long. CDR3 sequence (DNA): TGTGCCAGCAGCTTAGGGGAGGGCCAGGACACCGGGGAGCTGTTTTTT. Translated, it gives CASSLGEGQDTGELFF.

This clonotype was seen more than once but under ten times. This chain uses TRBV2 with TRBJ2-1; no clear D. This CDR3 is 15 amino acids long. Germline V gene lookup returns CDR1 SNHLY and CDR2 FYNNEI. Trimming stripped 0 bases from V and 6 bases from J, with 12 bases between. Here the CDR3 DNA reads TGTGCCAGCAGTGAAGCCCTGAGGCTGGCCAATGAGCAGTTCTTC. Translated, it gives CASSEALRLANEQFF.

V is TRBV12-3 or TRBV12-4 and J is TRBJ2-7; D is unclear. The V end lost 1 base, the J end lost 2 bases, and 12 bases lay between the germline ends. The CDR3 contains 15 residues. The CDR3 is CASSLGGLAPYEQYF. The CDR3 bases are TGTGCCAGCAGTTTAGGAGGATTAGCCCCCTACGAGCAGTACTTC.